The entry that follows covers one TCR beta chain sequence. What it recognizes is unknown. This sample is part of a study of T cells expressing NK-cell markers. Study results and caveats: A few donors' CD3+CD56-NKG2C+ cells were dominated by the same clonotypes.

TCRdb reprocessed the 5' RACE reads; each CDR3 protein has one entry and no DNA is given. The sample table includes roughly 5,400 distinct CDR3 sequences. The CDR3 totals 13 residues. Germline V gene lookup returns CDR1 MGHDK and CDR2 SYGVNS. This TCR derives from a man younger than 30 in good health. V is TRBV25-1 and J is TRBJ1-1; TCRdb outputs TRBD1, but without DNA this stays unchecked. Sequencing was carried out using blood T cells: a sorted CD56 or NKG2C T cell subset, CD4+ or CD8+ T cells, or bulk PBMC T cells (not recorded which). The CDR3: CASQQGSYTEAFF.